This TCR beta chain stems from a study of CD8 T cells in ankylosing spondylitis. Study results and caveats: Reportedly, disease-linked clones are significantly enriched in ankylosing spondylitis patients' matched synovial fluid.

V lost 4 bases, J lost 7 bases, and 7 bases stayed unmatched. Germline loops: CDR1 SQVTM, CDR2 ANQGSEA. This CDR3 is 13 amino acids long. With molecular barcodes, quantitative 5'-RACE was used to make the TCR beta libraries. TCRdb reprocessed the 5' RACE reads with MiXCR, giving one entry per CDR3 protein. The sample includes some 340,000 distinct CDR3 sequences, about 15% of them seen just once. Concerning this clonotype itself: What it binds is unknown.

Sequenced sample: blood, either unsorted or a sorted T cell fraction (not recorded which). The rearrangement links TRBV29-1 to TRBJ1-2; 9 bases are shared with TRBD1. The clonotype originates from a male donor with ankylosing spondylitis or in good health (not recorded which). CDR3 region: CSVARQGGRGYTF. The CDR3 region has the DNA TGCAGCGTTGCTAGACAGGGGGGCCGTGGCTACACCTTC.